This T cell receptor (beta chain) was found in a study of blood T cell repertoires in COVID-19. Generated by immunoSEQ multiplex PCR, the TCRdb table keeps only in-frame clones and is missing some. The data show 100,000 to 110,000 clones, with 70% to 80% seen just once and over 10% held by the top ten. The sample comprised peripheral blood. The receptor was isolated from a woman in her sixties or seventies with acute or convalescent COVID-19.

The DNA for the CDR3 is TGTGCCAGCAGCTTAGAGCCTTACAGGGGCTACACCTTC. This sequence encodes CASSLEPYRGYTF. The chain is built from TRBV7-3 and TRBJ1-2; possible D gene TRBD1, 5 bases. V was clipped by 2 bases and J by 8 bases, with 12 bases between them. This CDR3 spans 13 amino acids. CDR1 is SGHTA and CDR2 is FQGTGA in the germline V gene.